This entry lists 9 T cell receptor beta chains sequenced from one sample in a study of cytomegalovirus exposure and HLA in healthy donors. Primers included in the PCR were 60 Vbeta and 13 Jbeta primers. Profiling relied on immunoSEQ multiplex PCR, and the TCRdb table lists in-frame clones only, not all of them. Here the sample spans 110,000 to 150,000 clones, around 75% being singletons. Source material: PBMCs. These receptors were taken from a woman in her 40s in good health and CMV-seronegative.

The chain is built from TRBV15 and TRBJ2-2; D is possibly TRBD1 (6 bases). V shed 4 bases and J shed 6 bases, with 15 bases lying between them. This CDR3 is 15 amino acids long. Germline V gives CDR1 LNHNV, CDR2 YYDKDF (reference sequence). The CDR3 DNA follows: TGTGCCACCAGCATCAACAGGGAACTAGCCGGGGAGCTGTTTTTT. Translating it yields CATSINRELAGELFF.

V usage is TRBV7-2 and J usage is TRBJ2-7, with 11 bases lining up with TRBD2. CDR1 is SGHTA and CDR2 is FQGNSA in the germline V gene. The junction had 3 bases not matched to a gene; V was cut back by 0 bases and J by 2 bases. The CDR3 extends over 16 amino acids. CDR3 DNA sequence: TGTGCCAGCAGCTTAGCGGGACTAGCGGAAACCTACGAGCAGTACTTC. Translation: CASSLAGLAETYEQYF.

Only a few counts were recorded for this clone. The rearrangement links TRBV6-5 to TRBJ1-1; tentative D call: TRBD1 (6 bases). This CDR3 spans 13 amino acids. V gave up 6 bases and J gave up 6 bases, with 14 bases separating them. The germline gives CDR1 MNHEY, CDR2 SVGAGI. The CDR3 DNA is TGTGCCAGCAGGCCCAGGGGTGGCCCTGAAGCTTTCTTT. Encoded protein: CASRPRGGPEAFF.

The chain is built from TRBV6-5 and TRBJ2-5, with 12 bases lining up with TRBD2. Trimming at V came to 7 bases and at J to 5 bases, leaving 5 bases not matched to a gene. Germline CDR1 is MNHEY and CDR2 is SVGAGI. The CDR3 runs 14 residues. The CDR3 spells CASKRLAGEETQYF. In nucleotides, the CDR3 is TGTGCCAGCAAAAGACTAGCGGGGGAGGAGACCCAGTACTTC.

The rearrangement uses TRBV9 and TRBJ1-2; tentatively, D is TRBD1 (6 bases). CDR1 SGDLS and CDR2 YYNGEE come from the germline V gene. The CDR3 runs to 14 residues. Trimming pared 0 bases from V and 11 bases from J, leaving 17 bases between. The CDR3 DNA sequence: TGTGCCAGCAGCGTAGATTTGACAGGCTCTGGGTACACCTTC. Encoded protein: CASSVDLTGSGYTF.

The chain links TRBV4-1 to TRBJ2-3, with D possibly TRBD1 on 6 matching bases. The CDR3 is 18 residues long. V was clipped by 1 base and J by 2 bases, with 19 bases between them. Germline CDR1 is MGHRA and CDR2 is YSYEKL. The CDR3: CASSQGAMGQQLTDTQYF. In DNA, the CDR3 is TGCGCCAGCAGCCAAGGAGCTATGGGACAACAACTCACAGATACGCAGTATTTT.

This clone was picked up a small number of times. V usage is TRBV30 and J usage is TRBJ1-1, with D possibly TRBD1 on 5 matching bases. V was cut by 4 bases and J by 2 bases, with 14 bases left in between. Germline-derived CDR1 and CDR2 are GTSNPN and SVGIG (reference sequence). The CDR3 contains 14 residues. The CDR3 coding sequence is TGTGCCTGGAATAGGCAGACAGACAACACTGAAGCTTTCTTT. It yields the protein CAWNRQTDNTEAFF.

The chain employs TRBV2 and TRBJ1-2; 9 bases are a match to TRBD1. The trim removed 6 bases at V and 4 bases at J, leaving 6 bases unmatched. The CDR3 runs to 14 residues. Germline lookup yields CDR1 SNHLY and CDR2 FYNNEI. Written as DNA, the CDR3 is TGTGCCAGCAGGAGACAGGGGGTTAGCTATGGCTACACCTTC. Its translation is CASRRQGVSYGYTF.

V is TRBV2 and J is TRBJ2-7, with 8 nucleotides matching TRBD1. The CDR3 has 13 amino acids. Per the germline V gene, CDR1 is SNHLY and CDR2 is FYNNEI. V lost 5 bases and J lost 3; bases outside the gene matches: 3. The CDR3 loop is CASSPTGVYEQYF. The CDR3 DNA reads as TGTGCCAGCAGTCCGACAGGGGTCTACGAGCAGTACTTC.